Detailed here is one T cell receptor beta chain. Antigen specificity is unknown. This entry comes from a study of T cells in Graves' hyperthyroidism and ophthalmopathy. Findings and limits, study-wide: Ophthalmopathy cases were set apart from stable hyperthyroidism by a 13 V-J model.

RNA transcripts served as the template for amplifying TCR beta CDR3 regions. The HTBI primer set drove a first-round RT-PCR of the TCR CDR3. TCRdb reprocessed the multiplex PCR reads via MiXCR and lists one record per CDR3 protein. The table records 450,000 to 700,000 distinct CDR3 sequences, roughly 46% of them present only once. This CDR3 is built from 13 residues. Germline V gene lookup returns CDR1 SGHVS and CDR2 FQNEAQ. Losses at the gene ends were 7 bases for V and 4 bases for J; bases not matched to a gene: 5. Specimen: peripheral blood or thyroid tissue (not recorded which). The receptor comes from an adult woman with Graves' disease, either hyperthyroidism or ophthalmopathy (not recorded which). The chain couples TRBV7-8 to TRBJ2-7; 9 bases agree with TRBD1. The CDR3 is CASNRQGVYEQYF. CDR3 coding DNA: TGTGCCAGCAATCGACAGGGGGTATACGAGCAGTACTTC.